This T cell receptor (beta chain) was obtained from a study of blood T cell repertoires in COVID-19. The V gene's germline CDR1 is SGHRS and CDR2 YFSETQ. This CDR3 contains 16 residues. Trimming pared 4 bases from V and 5 bases from J, leaving 19 bases between. Method: immunoSEQ multiplex PCR; TCRdb's copy keeps in-frame clones and lacks some. The sample holds roughly 200,000 clones, about 85% seen once. The TCR originated in a woman older than 75 with acute or convalescent COVID-19. V usage is TRBV5-1 and J usage is TRBJ2-4; D is perhaps TRBD1 (6 bases). The specimen sequenced was peripheral blood. The CDR3 DNA reads as TGCGCCAGCAGCCTCCTCTGGGGCAGGGGAGAAAACATTCAGTACTTC. Its translation is CASSLLWGRGENIQYF. The full variable domain, in which reference TRBV5-1 and TRBJ2-4 provide the parts outside the CDR3, is KAGVTQTPRYLIKTRGQQVTLSCSPISGHRSVSWYQQTPGQGLQFLFEYFSETQRNKGNFPGRFSGRQFSNSRSEMNVSTLELGDSALYLCASSLLWGRGENIQYFGAGTRLSVL.